A selection of T cell receptor beta chains follows, all from one sample in a study of shared clonotypes between healthy human individuals. Sequencing used immunoSEQ multiplex PCR; TCRdb keeps in-frame clones, though not all of them. In the table there are about 2 million clones, 85% to 95% of which are singletons. Sequencing input: naive CD4+ T cells sorted from blood. These receptors originate from a man between 18 and 29 years old in good health. CDR3s include the opening cysteine and the closing phenylalanine or tryptophan. Fields, in order: J gene, D gene, V gene, clone size, CDR3 protein, CDR3 DNA. The D gene is left open where the match is weak. Clone sizes are given selectively: once, few, many, or a class where the clone is expanded.

TRBJ2-2 NA TRBV7-9 NA CASSLLEGAGELFF TGTGCCAGCAGCTTACTGGAGGGAGCCGGGGAGCTGTTTTTT
TRBJ2-7 NA TRBV10-1 NA CASRGGQIPSEQYF TGCGCCAGCAGAGGGGGGCAGATCCCCTCCGAGCAGTACTTC
TRBJ2-1 TRBD2 TRBV7-9 NA CASSSLASGRRDEQFF TGTGCCAGCAGCTCCCTGGCTAGCGGGAGGAGGGATGAGCAGTTCTTC
TRBJ1-2 TRBD1 TRBV7-9 NA CASNGGQGPGYTF TGTGCCAGCAACGGGGGACAGGGACCTGGCTACACCTTC
TRBJ2-2 TRBD1 TRBV28 NA CASSPDRANTGELFF TGTGCCAGCAGCCCGGACAGGGCGAACACCGGGGAGCTGTTTTTT
TRBJ2-7 NA TRBV7-7 once CASSPDTYSYEQYF TGTGCTAGCAGCCCGGACACCTACTCCTACGAGCAGTACTTC
TRBJ2-7 NA TRBV29-1 NA CSVGTGTWQYF TGCAGCGTTGGGACGGGTACGTGGCAGTACTTC
TRBJ1-5 NA TRBV5-8 NA CASSLNREPQHF TGTGCCAGCAGCTTGAATCGTGAACCCCAGCATTTT
TRBJ1-1 NA TRBV7-6 NA CASSLEGGGPEAFF TGTGCCAGCAGCTTAGAGGGGGGAGGCCCTGAAGCTTTCTTT
TRBJ2-2 TRBD2 TRBV7-6 NA CASSLEWTSTGELFF TGTGCCAGCAGCCTAGAATGGACTAGCACCGGGGAGCTGTTTTTT
TRBJ2-3 NA TRBV5-8 NA CASSRRTDTQYF TGTGCCAGCAGCCGGAGAACAGATACGCAGTATTTT
TRBJ1-1 NA TRBV5-1 NA CASSWGEVNTEAFF TGCGCCAGCAGCTGGGGGGAAGTGAACACTGAAGCTTTCTTT
TRBJ2-1 TRBD2 TRBV7-9 NA CASSLSGGTNNEQFF TGTGCCAGCAGCCTTAGCGGGGGGACAAACAATGAGCAGTTCTTC
TRBJ2-5 TRBD2 TRBV5-1 NA CASSQTSGPQETQYF TGCGCCAGCAGCCAAACTAGCGGGCCCCAAGAGACCCAGTACTTC
TRBJ2-7 NA TRBV6-5 once CASSYFGNAYF TGTGCCAGCAGTTACTTCGGGAACGCGTACTTC
TRBJ1-2 NA TRBV30 NA CAWSRDHGYTF TGTGCCTGGAGTCGGGACCATGGCTACACCTTC
TRBJ2-7 NA TRBV18 once CASSPQGNYEQYF TGTGCCAGCTCACCACAGGGGAACTACGAGCAGTACTTC
TRBJ2-7 TRBD1 TRBV28 NA CASSRGTGGEYEQYF TGTGCCAGCAGTAGAGGGACAGGGGGCGAGTACGAGCAGTACTTC
TRBJ1-5 NA TRBV5-1 many CASSLVEGQPQHF TGCGCCAGCAGCTTGGTGGAAGGCCAGCCCCAGCATTTT
TRBJ2-2 NA TRBV7-9 NA CASSLVMNTGELFF TGTGCCAGCAGCTTAGTCATGAACACCGGGGAGCTGTTTTTT
TRBJ2-2 NA TRBV10-1 NA CASRSGTGNTGELFF TGCGCCAGCAGAAGCGGGACAGGGAACACCGGGGAGCTGTTTTTT
TRBJ1-6 NA TRBV6-4 NA CASSDSPGSPLHF TGTGCCAGCAGTGACTCCCCGGGGTCACCCCTCCACTTT
TRBJ1-6 NA TRBV6-5 NA CASRMGRKNSPLHF TGTGCCAGCAGGATGGGACGGAAGAATTCACCCCTCCACTTT
TRBJ1-6 TRBD1 TRBV7-8 NA CASSLGQSSYNSPLHF TGTGCCAGCAGCTTGGGACAGTCCTCCTATAATTCACCCCTCCACTTT
TRBJ2-1 TRBD2 TRBV28 NA CASSTSGGPKNEQFF TGTGCCAGCAGTACTAGCGGGGGTCCTAAAAATGAGCAGTTCTTC
TRBJ1-6 TRBD1 TRBV11-2 NA CASSSWTGGDSPLHF TGTGCCAGCAGCTCTTGGACAGGGGGAGATTCACCCCTCCACTTT
TRBJ1-2 NA TRBV4-1 NA CASSQETGGADYGYTF TGCGCCAGCAGCCAGGAAACCGGGGGGGCCGACTATGGCTACACCTTC
TRBJ2-7 NA TRBV18 NA CASSPVVGGGYEQYF TGTGCCAGCTCCCCCGTGGTTGGGGGCGGCTACGAGCAGTACTTC
TRBJ2-1 TRBD1 TRBV6-5 NA CASSRQGKYNEQFF TGTGCCAGCAGCCGACAGGGAAAATACAATGAGCAGTTCTTC
TRBJ2-3 TRBD2 TRBV7-2 NA CASSLGLALGKDTQYF TGTGCCAGCAGCTTAGGACTAGCGCTTGGTAAAGATACGCAGTATTTT
TRBJ2-7 TRBD2 TRBV2 few CASAGPAGYEQYF TGTGCCAGCGCGGGCCCAGCGGGGTACGAGCAGTACTTC
TRBJ2-7 TRBD2 TRBV19 NA CASSIRGRAYEQYF TGTGCCAGTAGTATACGAGGGAGGGCTTACGAGCAGTACTTC
TRBJ1-4 NA TRBV5-3 NA CARRGRAGEEKLFF TGTGCCAGAAGGGGCAGGGCCGGAGAAGAAAAACTGTTTTTT
TRBJ1-5 NA TRBV30 NA CAWSVGDQPQHF TGTGCCTGGAGTGTTGGGGATCAGCCCCAGCATTTT
TRBJ1-1 NA TRBV28 NA CASTSSRAAEAFF TGTGCCAGCACCTCTTCCCGGGCCGCTGAAGCTTTCTTT
TRBJ2-3 NA TRBV5-4 NA CASSFRAGQYTDTQYF TGTGCCAGCAGCTTTCGGGCGGGACAGTACACAGATACGCAGTATTTT
TRBJ2-2 TRBD1 TRBV7-2 NA CASSSVSLTGGVSGELFF TGTGCCAGCAGCTCCGTTTCCCTGACAGGGGGCGTCTCCGGGGAGCTGTTTTTT
TRBJ2-3 NA TRBV9 NA CASRATGADTQYF TGTGCCAGCAGGGCAACGGGGGCAGATACGCAGTATTTT
TRBJ2-1 TRBD2 TRBV4-1 NA CASSQDSTSGGINDEQFF TGCGCCAGCAGCCAAGATTCGACTAGCGGGGGGATTAACGATGAGCAGTTCTTC
TRBJ2-1 NA TRBV11-3 NA CASSRGTLYNEQFF TGTGCCAGCAGCCGCGGGACCCTTTACAATGAGCAGTTCTTC